The rows below give T cell receptor beta chains drawn from one sample of a study of blood T cell repertoires in COVID-19. Clones were sequenced by immunoSEQ multiplex PCR, and TCRdb holds only the in-frame ones, with some missing. The data contain fewer than 200,000 clones, about 80% of them seen just once; the ten biggest clones take up 26%. The sample taken for sequencing was peripheral blood. The receptors stem from a woman in her 70s with acute or convalescent COVID-19. The CDR3 runs from the conserved cysteine through the conserved F or W. The D gene is left open where the match is weak. Where a row states a size, it is once, few, many or the class of an expanded clone; other rows omit it.

J	D	V	size	CDR3	DNA
TRBJ2-2	NA	TRBV18	NA	CASSEGRTITGELFF	TGTGCCAGCTCGGAGGGACGGACGATCACCGGGGAGCTGTTTTTT
TRBJ1-2	TRBD1	TRBV25-1	NA	CASSDPGQGDNLYGYTF	TGTGCCAGCAGTGACCCGGGACAGGGTGACAATCTCTATGGCTACACCTTC
TRBJ2-1	NA	TRBV5-5	NA	CASSQASQINNEQFF	TGTGCCAGCAGCCAGGCTAGCCAGATTAACAATGAGCAGTTCTTC
TRBJ1-2	TRBD1	TRBV19	NA	CASSGGTGIPTVYGYTF	TGTGCCAGTAGTGGAGGGACAGGGATTCCCACCGTCTATGGCTACACCTTC
TRBJ1-1	TRBD1	TRBV10-3	NA	CAIRQGVGDTEAFF	TGTGCCATCCGACAGGGCGTGGGGGACACTGAAGCTTTCTTT
TRBJ2-1	TRBD2	TRBV30	NA	CAWSPRDGRAGNEQFF	TGTGCCTGGAGTCCCCGGGACGGGAGGGCGGGCAATGAGCAGTTCTTC
TRBJ2-1	NA	TRBV5-6	NA	CASSYFATEGEQFF	TGTGCCAGCAGCTACTTTGCTACAGAGGGTGAGCAGTTCTTC
TRBJ2-7	NA	TRBV5-1	NA	CASSSRDYYEQYF	TGCGCCAGCAGCTCCAGGGATTACTACGAGCAGTACTTC
TRBJ1-4	TRBD1	TRBV19	NA	CASSFSRQGNEKLFF	TGTGCCAGTAGTTTCTCGAGACAGGGGAATGAAAAACTGTTTTTT
TRBJ2-7	NA	TRBV20-1	few	CSARTYYEQYF	TGCAGTGCCCGGACTTACTACGAGCAGTACTTC
TRBJ2-6	NA	TRBV7-3	NA	CASSPLSSGANVLTF	TGTGCCAGCAGCCCCCTTTCCTCTGGGGCCAACGTCCTGACTTTC
TRBJ1-5	TRBD1	TRBV2	NA	CASRRTGEDGQPQHF	TGTGCCAGCAGGAGAACAGGGGAGGATGGACAGCCCCAGCATTTT
TRBJ2-1	TRBD2	TRBV3-1/TRBV3-2	NA	CASSQMTSGGEQFF	TGTGCCAGCAGCCAAATGACTAGCGGAGGTGAGCAGTTCTTC
TRBJ1-5	TRBD1	TRBV5-5	once	CASSFGPRTGNYQPQHF	TGTGCCAGCAGCTTCGGCCCCAGGACAGGGAACTATCAGCCCCAGCATTTT
TRBJ2-2	TRBD2	TRBV19	few	CASRIRGSGTTGELFF	TGTGCCAGTAGGATCCGCGGGAGCGGGACCACCGGGGAGCTGTTTTTT
TRBJ1-1	NA	TRBV7-2	once	CASSLVAPPGGTEAFF	TGTGCCAGCAGCTTAGTCGCGCCACCGGGGGGTACTGAAGCTTTCTTT
TRBJ1-3	TRBD1	TRBV11-3	NA	CASSPDRAGNTIYF	TGTGCCAGCAGCCCAGACAGGGCTGGAAACACCATATATTTT
TRBJ1-5	NA	TRBV4-1	NA	CASSQGQGPPQPQHF	TGCGCCAGCAGCCAAGGGCAGGGGCCACCCCAGCCCCAGCATTTT
TRBJ1-5	TRBD1	TRBV23-1	few	CASSQSRRDRDVSNQPQHF	TGCGCCAGCAGTCAATCGAGACGGGACAGGGACGTTAGCAATCAGCCCCAGCATTTT
TRBJ1-2	NA	TRBV7-8	NA	CASSLDGGMYGYTF	TGTGCCAGCAGCTTAGACGGGGGGATGTATGGCTACACCTTC
TRBJ2-1	NA	TRBV19	NA	CASSMEQSSYNEQFF	TGTGCCAGTAGTATGGAGCAGAGCTCCTACAATGAGCAGTTCTTC
TRBJ1-4	NA	TRBV4-1	NA	CASSQDRAVVEKLFF	TGCGCCAGCAGCCAAGATAGAGCCGTTGTTGAAAAACTGTTTTTT
TRBJ1-1	NA	TRBV12-3/TRBV12-4	once	CASSSGPSTEAFF	TGTGCCAGCAGTTCCGGCCCTAGCACTGAAGCTTTCTTT
TRBJ2-3	NA	TRBV10-1	few	CASSDLTSTDTQYF	TGCGCCAGCAGTGATTTAACTAGCACAGATACGCAGTATTTT
TRBJ2-7	NA	TRBV5-1	NA	CASSLFQNYEQYF	TGCGCCAGCAGCTTGTTTCAGAACTACGAGCAGTACTTC
TRBJ1-1	NA	TRBV6-6	NA	CATNFRLGGSGTEAFF	TGTGCCACCAACTTTCGTCTCGGGGGTTCGGGGACTGAAGCTTTCTTT
TRBJ2-3	TRBD2	TRBV2	NA	CASSVSGGYTDTQYF	TGTGCCAGCAGTGTCAGCGGGGGATACACAGATACGCAGTATTTT